This T cell receptor beta chain was identified in a study of technical replicates of blood from a few donors. Generated by immunoSEQ multiplex PCR, the TCRdb table keeps only in-frame clones and is missing some. The top ten clones hold 3% to 5% of a sample with 51,000 or so clones, roughly 90% of them seen once. Trimming removed 0 bases from V and 0 bases from J; junction bases left unmatched: 9. The CDR3 is 20 amino acids. Germline V gives CDR1 LGHNA, CDR2 YNFKEQ. This sequence joins TRBV4-2 and TRBJ2-4, with 12 bases that match TRBD2. This sequence was found in a human donor in good health. Some clones in this sample may be carry-over from other donors' samples. Source material: PBMCs. The CDR3 nucleotides are TGTGCCAGCAGCCAAGACCCCCTAGCGGGAGGGCCTTTAGCCAAAAACATTCAGTACTTC. As protein: CASSQDPLAGGPLAKNIQYF.